The source of this T cell receptor (beta chain) is a study of beta chain features in type 1 diabetes. The study, taken as a whole, reports: High TCR expression in some cells could lead to their over-representation in cDNA sequencing. Shortening that was moderate but significant affected the TCRB CDR3s of Type 1 diabetes patients in all four CD4+ subsets.

CD4+ naive, central memory, regulatory and stem cell-like memory subsets were isolated by sorting on CD45RO/CCR7/CD25/CD127/CD95/CD27. Of the isolated RNA, all was reverse transcribed, and so the sequenced material was expressed TCRB transcripts. TCRdb keeps only in-frame clones here, not all; method: immunoSEQ multiplex PCR. The data contain 150,000 to 200,000 clones, roughly 60% of them singletons. The CDR3 extends over 16 amino acids. Germline V lookup: CDR1 SGDLS, CDR2 YYNGEE. Trimming removed 4 bases from V and 1 base from J; junction bases left unmatched: 9. Turning to this clone: What it binds is not known.

The rearrangement links TRBV9 to TRBJ2-3, with TRBD1 matching 7 bases. Material for sequencing was naive CD4+ T cells from blood. The TCR was taken from a man between 25 and 39 years old with type 1 diabetes. Here the CDR3 DNA reads TGTGCCAGCAGCTCTCGACAGGGAATACGCACAGATACGCAGTATTTT. This codes for CASSSRQGIRTDTQYF.